The rows below give T cell receptor beta chains drawn from one sample of a study of T cells after yellow fever vaccination. TCRdb passed the 5' RACE reads through MiXCR, listing each CDR3 protein once. The data show 150,000 to 200,000 distinct CDR3 sequences, approximately 9.9% seen once. The sequencing used CD8+ T cells sorted from PBMCs, collected 45 days after the yellow fever booster vaccination. The receptors were gathered from a man between 18 and 35 years old who received the YFV17D yellow fever vaccine. The CDR3 runs from the conserved cysteine through the conserved F or W. D genes are given only for firm matches. A row's size may be missing; if present it is once, few, many or a size class.

CDR3nt,CDR3aa,abundance,j_gene,v_gene,len,d_gene
TGTGCCAGCAGATCCGGGACTAGCAACGGTGAGCAGTTCTTC,CASRSGTSNGEQFF,many,TRBJ2-1,TRBV11-2,14,TRBD2
TGTGCCAGCAGCGCGGGACCACGGAACACCGGGGAGCTGTTTTTT,CASSAGPRNTGELFF,few,TRBJ2-2,TRBV7-2,15,.
TGTGCCAGCAGCGTAGGTACAGGCAAAGCTTTCTTT,CASSVGTGKAFF,few,TRBJ1-1,TRBV9,12,.
TGTGCCAGCAGCGCAGACACCCTGCTGTTTTTT,CASSADTLLFF,.,TRBJ1-4,TRBV5-6,11,.
TGTGCCAGCAGTTCCCGGGGAGGCTATGGTGAGGAGTTCTTC,CASSSRGGYGEEFF,few,TRBJ2-1,TRBV12-3/TRBV12-4,14,.
TGTGCCAGCAGCCAACTAGCGGGGGGGAACAATGAGCAGTTCTTC,CASSQLAGGNNEQFF,few,TRBJ2-1,TRBV3-1,15,TRBD2
TGTGCCAGCAGTTACTCGATTGGGGGGTCTAACACTGAAGCTTTCTTT,CASSYSIGGSNTEAFF,.,TRBJ1-1,TRBV6-5,16,.
TGCGCCAGCAGCCAAGATCGGTCTGGACTTAACTCCTACGAGCAGTACTTC,CASSQDRSGLNSYEQYF,many,TRBJ2-7,TRBV4-3,17,.
TGTGCCAGCAGCCCGGGACTAGCGGGGGCCAATGAGCAGTTCTTC,CASSPGLAGANEQFF,many,TRBJ2-1,TRBV7-2,15,TRBD2
TGTGCCAGCAGCTTTCTGCGGGGGGAAGTAGATACGCAGTATTTT,CASSFLRGEVDTQYF,.,TRBJ2-3,TRBV7-9,15,TRBD2
TGTGCCAGCCGTCGCGGGGCGGGGGGGTTGAATGAGCAGTTCTTC,CASRRGAGGLNEQFF,few,TRBJ2-1,TRBV6-2/TRBV6-3,15,TRBD2
TGTGCCAGCAGCCCGGGACTAGCGGGCAATGAGCAGTTCTTC,CASSPGLAGNEQFF,.,TRBJ2-1,TRBV9,14,TRBD2
TGTGCCAGCAACCCCGGGACAGATAACACTGAAGCTTTCTTT,CASNPGTDNTEAFF,.,TRBJ1-1,TRBV12-3/TRBV12-4,14,TRBD1
TGTGCCAGCGTCAGACCGGGTCGGCCGGATGAGCAGTTCTTC,CASVRPGRPDEQFF,few,TRBJ2-1,TRBV6-1,14,.
TGTGCCAGCAGTTACAACCCGGCAGGCTTCAGAGAGACCCAGTACTTC,CASSYNPAGFRETQYF,.,TRBJ2-5,TRBV6-5,16,.
TGTGCCAGGGGACTAGCCTACGAGCAGTACTTC,CARGLAYEQYF,few,TRBJ2-7,TRBV6-4,11,TRBD2
TGTGCCTGGAGTGCACTAGCGGGGAAAGAGACCCAGTACTTC,CAWSALAGKETQYF,few,TRBJ2-5,TRBV30,14,TRBD2
TGTGCCAGCAGTTCCGGAATGGGAAACACCATATATTTT,CASSSGMGNTIYF,many,TRBJ1-3,TRBV27,13,.
TGTGCCAGCAGCGGGGAGCTGGACTTCGGGACCCAGTACTTC,CASSGELDFGTQYF,few,TRBJ2-5,TRBV5-6,14,.
TGTGCCAGCGCCGAAGTCCCTCCCAGCTCCTACAATGAGCAGTTCTTC,CASAEVPPSSYNEQFF,.,TRBJ2-1,TRBV6-6,16,.
TGTGCCAGCAGCTTCTTGGGCGGACAGGGCGGCACTGAAGCTTTCTTT,CASSFLGGQGGTEAFF,many,TRBJ1-1,TRBV7-6,16,TRBD1
TGCGCCAGCAGCCAGGGGCGACAGAACTATGGCTACACCTTC,CASSQGRQNYGYTF,.,TRBJ1-2,TRBV4-3,14,.
TGTGCCAGTAGTATAAGAGCAGGAACCTACGAGCAGTACTTC,CASSIRAGTYEQYF,.,TRBJ2-7,TRBV19,14,.
TGTGCCAGCAGCTTAACCTGGGGAGATACGCAGTATTTT,CASSLTWGDTQYF,few,TRBJ2-3,TRBV7-3,13,.
TGTGCCAGCAGTCCCCCGGGAGGGTGGAGCACTGATGCTTTCTTT,CASSPPGGWSTDAFF,.,TRBJ1-1,TRBV27,15,.
TGCGCCAGCAGCTTTGGGTTGGACACACCCACAGATACGCAGTATTTT,CASSFGLDTPTDTQYF,few,TRBJ2-3,TRBV5-1,16,.
TGTGCCAGCAGTGGAGAGGACACCGGGGAGCTGTTTTTT,CASSGEDTGELFF,.,TRBJ2-2,TRBV6-4,13,.
TGTGCCATCAGTGATCCAGGGGAGGATGAGCAGTTCTTC,CAISDPGEDEQFF,few,TRBJ2-1,TRBV10-3,13,.
TGCAGCGTTAGCGGGGGTCCCTACGAGCAGTACTTC,CSVSGGPYEQYF,few,TRBJ2-7,TRBV29-1,12,TRBD2
TGTGCCAGCAGCTTGACGGGACCGACCTATGGCTACACCTTC,CASSLTGPTYGYTF,.,TRBJ1-2,TRBV7-9,14,.
TGTGCCAGCATCCCGAACTCCCGGGACAGGGTAATCGGGGAGCTGTTTTTT,CASIPNSRDRVIGELFF,.,TRBJ2-2,TRBV12-3/TRBV12-4,17,TRBD1
TGTGCCAGCAGTTACTCCCCGACCCTCCCTCTTGGGAATCAGCCCCAGCATTTT,CASSYSPTLPLGNQPQHF,few,TRBJ1-5,TRBV6-6,18,.
TGTGCCAGCAGCCTAACCGGGGGGCACAATGAGCAGTTCTTC,CASSLTGGHNEQFF,few,TRBJ2-1,TRBV12-3/TRBV12-4,14,.
TGTGCCACTAGAAAACAAAACTCTGGGGCCAACGTCCTGACTTTC,CATRKQNSGANVLTF,.,TRBJ2-6,TRBV24-1,15,.
TGCAGCGTTGGGACGGATACCTACGAGCAGTACTTC,CSVGTDTYEQYF,many,TRBJ2-7,TRBV29-1,12,.
TGCGCCAGCAGCTTGGCTGGGAATGCGAGGAACACTGAAGCTTTCTTT,CASSLAGNARNTEAFF,few,TRBJ1-1,TRBV5-1,16,.
TGCAGCCATCACCCCCCTGAGGGGGGCTATACGCAGTATTTT,CSHHPPEGGYTQYF,.,TRBJ2-3,TRBV29-1,14,.
TGTGCCAGCATCCCGGGACAGGGCTTTGATGGCTACACCTTC,CASIPGQGFDGYTF,.,TRBJ1-2,TRBV7-9,14,TRBD1
TGTGCCAGCAGCCATCAGTGGGGGAGGCCCCAGCATTTT,CASSHQWGRPQHF,.,TRBJ1-5,TRBV4-2,13,.
TGTGCCAGCAGTTTACGGGTGACCTACAATGAGCAGTTCTTC,CASSLRVTYNEQFF,.,TRBJ2-1,TRBV28,14,.
TGTGCCAGCAGCTTAGCCGACTACAGGGGGCCTTCGAACACCGGGGAGCTGTTTTTT,CASSLADYRGPSNTGELFF,.,TRBJ2-2,TRBV7-9,19,TRBD1
TGCGCCAGCAGCCAAGATGGAACTAGCGGGGGGGAGGAGCAGTTCTTC,CASSQDGTSGGEEQFF,many,TRBJ2-1,TRBV4-1,16,TRBD2
TGTGCCAGCAGTTACAGCGCGGGGATAGGAGAGACCCAGTACTTC,CASSYSAGIGETQYF,many,TRBJ2-5,TRBV6-2/TRBV6-3,15,.